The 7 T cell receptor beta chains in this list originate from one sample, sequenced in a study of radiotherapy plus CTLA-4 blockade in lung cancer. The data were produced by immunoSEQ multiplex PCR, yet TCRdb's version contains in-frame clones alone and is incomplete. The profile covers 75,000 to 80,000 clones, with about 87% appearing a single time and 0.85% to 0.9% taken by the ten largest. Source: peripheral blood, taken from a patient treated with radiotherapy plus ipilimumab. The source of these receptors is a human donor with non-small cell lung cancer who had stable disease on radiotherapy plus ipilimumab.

In DNA, the CDR3 is TGTGCCAGCAGTGCCGCCGGGACCATCAATCAGCCCCAGCATTTT. Protein sequence: CASSAAGTINQPQHF. The chain links TRBV27 to TRBJ1-5; tentatively, D is TRBD1 (5 bases). The ends were cut back, 5 bases at V and 3 bases at J, with 14 bases in the middle. The CDR3 consists of 15 residues. Germline CDR1 is MNHEY and CDR2 is SMNVEV (reference sequence).

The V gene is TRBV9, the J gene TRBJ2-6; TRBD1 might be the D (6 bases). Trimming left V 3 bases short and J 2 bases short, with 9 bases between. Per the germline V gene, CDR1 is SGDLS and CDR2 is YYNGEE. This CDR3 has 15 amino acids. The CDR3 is CASSAQGPGANVLTF. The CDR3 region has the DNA TGTGCCAGCAGCGCACAGGGCCCTGGGGCCAACGTCCTGACTTTC.

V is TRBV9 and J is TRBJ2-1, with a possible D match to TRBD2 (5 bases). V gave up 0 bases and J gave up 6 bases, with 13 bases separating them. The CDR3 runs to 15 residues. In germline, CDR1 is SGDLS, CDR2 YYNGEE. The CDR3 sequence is CASSVVSGIRNEQFF. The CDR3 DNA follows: TGTGCCAGCAGCGTAGTTTCGGGGATACGCAATGAGCAGTTCTTC.

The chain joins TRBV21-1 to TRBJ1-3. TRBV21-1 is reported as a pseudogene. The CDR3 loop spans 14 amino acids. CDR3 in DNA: TGTGCCAGCAGCAAACTACACCTCGGAAACACCATATATTTT. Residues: CASSKLHLGNTIYF.

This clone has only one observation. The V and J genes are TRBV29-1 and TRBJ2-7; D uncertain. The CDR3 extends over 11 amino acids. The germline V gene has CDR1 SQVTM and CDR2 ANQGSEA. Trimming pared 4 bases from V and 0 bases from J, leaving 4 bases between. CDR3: CSVVDSYEQYF. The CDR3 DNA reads TGCAGCGTTGTGGACTCCTACGAGCAGTACTTC.

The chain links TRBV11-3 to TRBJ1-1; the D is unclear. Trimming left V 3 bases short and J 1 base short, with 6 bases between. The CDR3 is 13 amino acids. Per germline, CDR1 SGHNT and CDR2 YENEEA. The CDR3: CASSFQENTEAFF. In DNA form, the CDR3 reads TGTGCCAGCAGCTTTCAGGAGAACACTGAAGCTTTCTTT.

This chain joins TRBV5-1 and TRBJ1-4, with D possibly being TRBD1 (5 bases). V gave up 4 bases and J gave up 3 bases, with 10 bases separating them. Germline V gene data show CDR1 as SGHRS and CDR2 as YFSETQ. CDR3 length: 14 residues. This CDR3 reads CASSLGTANEKLFF. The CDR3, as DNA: TGCGCCAGCAGCCTAGGGACTGCTAATGAAAAACTGTTTTTT.